This T cell receptor beta chain was identified in a study of post-analysis software for immune sequencing data (dated by TCRdb to the mid-2010s). At the level of the whole study: The recorded disease courses included relapsing-remitting, secondary progressive and progressive-relapsing multiple sclerosis, and some patients had no subtype annotation. The multiple sclerosis patient repertoires were compared with under 13 previously published healthy control repertoires from donors aged 6 to 25 years. A subset of samples was prepared in parallel using single-end sample barcoding, then pooled and co-amplified after Illumina adapter ligation. The investigation overall reported the following: The multiple sclerosis patient group was slightly younger than the control group. Strong co-clustering of samples prepared in the same batch was shown by direct clustering with F measure, prompting a batch-effect correction. Multiple sclerosis patients had significantly lower normalized Chao1 diversity than controls, a result that suggests substantial peripheral T-cell clonal expansion. Significantly higher frequencies in patients than in controls were found for five or six TRBV segments, including TRBV5-6, TRBV5-1 and TRBV20-1.

The method was PCR. Sequencing used an Illumina HiSeq 2500. Unique molecular identifiers were incorporated into TCR beta cDNA libraries to reduce PCR and sequencing biases. Per 1 to 10 million input T cells, 500,000 or so cDNA molecules were obtained, such that each molecule approximated one T cell. The patient libraries were prepared and sequenced with the same protocol used for the earlier healthy control dataset. Within a given batch, samples were prepared together, multiplexed and sequenced on the same HiSeq lane. As for the original processing: MIGEC was used to process the raw barcoded reads, and molecular identifier groups with only a single read were discarded before consensus assembly and CDR3 extraction. VDJtools was used for post-analysis of the clonotype tables, and diversity was normalized by down-sampling every dataset to the size of the smallest sample. To correct batch-related cross-sample contamination, repertoire overlap clustering matched CDR3 amino acid sequences but not nucleotide sequences. The public reads were quality trimmed at Q25 with fastp and then assembled into clones with MiXCR by TCRdb, keeping productive beta chains. Rows with a matching CDR3 protein are joined into one entry that keeps the most common DNA and genes. What appears here as the V and J calls and clone size reflects TCRdb's work, not the paper's. This sample lists about 170,000 distinct CDR3 sequences; 30% were detected once. The ten largest account for more than 1.3% of the sample.

Details on this clonotype: Its antigen is unknown. Within one base of it there is no much larger clone, and no base qualities were kept.

CDR1 and CDR2 (LNHNV, YYDKDF) derive from the germline V gene (reference sequence). The CDR3 goes from the cysteine to the phenylalanine over 16 residues. CDR3 DNA is the only sequence kept; it has 48 bases, read in frame from the first base. Unmatched junction bases come to 10, with V trimmed by 3 bases and J by 8 bases. To demonstrate the VDJtools post-analysis software, the study profiled TCR beta repertoires from the peripheral blood of about 13 young patients with multiple sclerosis. The multiple sclerosis patients were children and adolescents between roughly 6 and 17 years of age. Recombination joined TRBV15 with TRBJ2-1; 10 bases in the junction line up with TRBD1. The TCR comes from a girl between 10 and 17 years old with multiple sclerosis. Material: blood. CDR3 reads: CATSSDRGRIRDEQFF. In nucleotide form, the sequence is TGTGCCACCAGCAGTGACAGGGGGCGAATACGCGATGAGCAGTTCTTC.